Below are 6 T cell receptor beta chains sequenced from a single sample in a study of shared clonotypes between healthy human individuals. Libraries were prepared by immunoSEQ multiplex PCR; TCRdb keeps only in-frame clonotypes and omits some of them. The sample lists some 2,400,000 clones, 90% to 97% seen once, with around 0.13% in the top ten. Input material: naive CD4+ T cells sorted from blood. Sample subset: CD45RA+ positively selected. The receptors originated from a man between 18 and 29 years old in good health.

This chain connects TRBV18 to TRBJ2-2; 11 positions agree with TRBD2. This CDR3 comprises 17 residues. After removal of 0 bases from V and 3 bases from J, the junction contained 3 bases not matched to a gene. Germline CDR1 reads KGHSH; CDR2 reads LQKENI. CDR3 in DNA: TGTGCCAGCTCACCACCACTAGCGGGAGAACACACCGGGGAGCTGTTTTTT. It yields the protein CASSPPLAGEHTGELFF. The full variable domain, completed using reference TRBV18 and TRBJ2-2, is NAGVMQNPRHLVRRRGQEARLRCSPMKGHSHVYWYRQLPEEGLKFMVYLQKENIIDESGMPKERFSAEFPKEGPSILRIQQVVRGDSAAYFCASSPPLAGEHTGELFFGEGSRLTVL.

This chain links TRBV28 with TRBJ2-1, with D unclear. CDR1 and CDR2 from the germline V gene are MDHEN and SYDVKM. The CDR3 extends over 16 amino acids. Trimming shortened V by 3 bases and J by 0 bases, and 12 bases separated the two germline ends. CDR3 sequence reads: CASSFGSLSSYNEQFF. The CDR3 region has the DNA TGTGCCAGCAGTTTCGGCAGTTTAAGCTCCTACAATGAGCAGTTCTTC.

This chain joins TRBV2 and TRBJ1-2; D call uncertain. The CDR3 sequence is 13 residues long. Germline loops: CDR1 SNHLY, CDR2 FYNNEI. Trimming removed 7 bases from V and 8 bases from J, with 17 bases in between. The CDR3 sequence: CASIALVGSGYTF. For the CDR3, the DNA is TGTGCCAGCATAGCCCTAGTAGGAAGCGGCTACACCTTC.

The chain has TRBV23-1 and TRBJ1-3; weak D call: TRBD1 (6 bases). TRBV23-1 is treated as an ORF (open reading frame) with a function not yet certain. The CDR3 covers 15 residues. The germline V and J ends were trimmed by 6 bases and 3 bases, with 15 bases remaining between them. The CDR3 bases are TGCGCCAGCAGCCGCCTGGGGGGGCGTGGAAACACCATATATTTT. Translated, it gives CASSRLGGRGNTIYF.

J is TRBJ2-2 and V is TRBV30; D gene uncertain. The CDR3 covers 14 residues. The ends were cut back, 1 base at V and 6 bases at J, with 12 bases in the middle. Germline-derived CDR1 and CDR2 are GTSNPN and SVGIG (reference sequence). The CDR3 protein is CAWSGLARSGELFF. The CDR3 DNA reads TGTGCCTGGAGTGGGTTAGCCCGGTCCGGGGAGCTGTTTTTT.

Here the CDR3 DNA reads TGTGCCAGCAGCTTACGCCCACTACTCGAGCAGTACTTC. The encoded protein is CASSLRPLLEQYF. The gene calls are TRBV7-2 and TRBJ2-7; D gene ambiguous. Between the trimmed V and J ends, which lost 2 bases and 6 bases, there was a span of 11 bases. CDR3 length: 13 amino acids. Germline V gives CDR1 SGHTA, CDR2 FQGNSA.